This TCR beta chain was sequenced during a study of CD4+ T cells in melanoma. The germline V and J ends were trimmed by 5 bases and 10 bases, with 9 bases remaining between them. This CDR3 is built from 11 residues. The V gene's germline CDR1 is LNHDA and CDR2 SQIVND (reference sequence). The table came from immunoSEQ multiplex PCR; TCRdb's copy has only in-frame clones and leaves some out. The profile covers more than 15,000 clones, with 60% to 80% appearing a single time and approximately 12% taken by the ten largest. Study conclusions and caveats: Reportedly, melanoma neoantigen-specific CD4+ T cells showed varied differentiation states.

A note on this clone: What it recognizes is unknown.

The sequence was obtained from a human donor with melanoma. Sequencing was carried out using cells from a culture (not recorded whether cultured in vitro). The chain employs TRBV19 and TRBJ2-1; D is undetermined. CDR3 region: CASSYSGEQFF. The CDR3 nucleotides are TGTGCCAGTAGTTACTCGGGCGAGCAGTTCTTC.